The 7 T cell receptor beta chains given below trace back to one sample, sequenced in a study of blood T cell repertoires in COVID-19. Method: immunoSEQ multiplex PCR; TCRdb's copy keeps in-frame clones and lacks some. The table lists some 87,000 clones, around three quarters of them singletons. Source material: peripheral blood. The receptors here all came from a man aged 45-65 years who had recovered from COVID-19.

The chain combines TRBV6-5 with TRBJ1-6; perhaps TRBD1 as D (6 bases). Germline assignment: CDR1 MNHEY and CDR2 SVGAGI. Trimming took off 7 bases at V and 8 bases at J, with 12 bases between the two ends. The CDR3 runs to 13 residues. The CDR3, as DNA: TGTGCCAGCATGGAATACAGGGATTCACCCCTCCACTTT. It translates to CASMEYRDSPLHF.

The J gene is TRBJ1-5, the V gene TRBV25-1; no clear D gene. The V gene's germline CDR1 is MGHDK and CDR2 SYGVNS. There are 12 residues in the CDR3. V was clipped by 6 bases and J by 2 bases, with 5 bases between them. CDR3 sequence: CASRYGNQPQHF. CDR3 nucleotide sequence: TGTGCCAGCAGGTATGGCAATCAGCCCCAGCATTTT.

The V and J genes are TRBV7-3 and TRBJ2-7; tentatively, D is TRBD1 (5 bases). V shed 0 bases and J shed 1 base, with 7 bases lying between them. Looked up from germline, CDR1 is SGHTA and CDR2 is FQGTGA. The CDR3 sequence is 14 residues long. The DNA for the CDR3 is TGTGCCAGCAGCTTAACTCCAGGGTCCTACGAGCAGTACTTC. It specifies CASSLTPGSYEQYF.

This clone was observed a single time. The chain links TRBV7-2 to TRBJ2-7; the D is unclear. V lost 5 bases and J 0 bases, leaving 8 bases between the germline ends. Germline assignment: CDR1 SGHTA and CDR2 FQGNSA. The CDR3 consists of 13 residues. The chain's CDR3 is CASSPYYSYEQYF. The CDR3 DNA sequence: TGTGCCAGCAGCCCCTACTACTCCTACGAGCAGTACTTC. Full variable domain (remainder filled in from reference TRBV7-2 and TRBJ2-7): GAGVSQSPSNKVTEKGKDVELRCDPISGHTALYWYRQSLGQGLEFLIYFQGNSAPDKSGLPSDRFSAERTGGSVSTLTIQRTQQEDSAVYLCASSPYYSYEQYFGPGTRLTVT.

This chain joins TRBV4-3 and TRBJ2-7; tentatively, D is TRBD1 (5 bases). V gave up 8 bases and J gave up 2 bases, with 19 bases separating them. The CDR3 is 15 amino acids. Germline loops: CDR1 LGHNA, CDR2 YSLEER. Written as DNA, the CDR3 is TGCGCCAGCCTCCCAACAAGGGGAATACCCTACGAGCAGTACTTC. Protein: CASLPTRGIPYEQYF.

The chain employs TRBV5-6 and TRBJ2-2; D might be TRBD1 (5 bases). Trimming shortened V by 3 bases and J by 7 bases, and 16 bases separated the two germline ends. This CDR3 is 15 amino acids long. Looked up from germline, CDR1 is SGHDT and CDR2 is YYEEEE. The DNA of the CDR3 is TGTGCCAGCAGCTGGGGCGCCAGAGTTGGCGGGGAGCTGTTTTTT. Protein sequence: CASSWGARVGGELFF.

The J gene is TRBJ2-7, the V gene TRBV5-1; 7 bases agree with TRBD1. CDR1 is SGHRS, CDR2 YFSETQ, per germline. This CDR3 contains 11 residues. The junction had 4 bases not matched to a gene; V was cut back by 4 bases and J by 9 bases. CDR3 region: CASSPDRVQYF. As DNA, the CDR3 is TGCGCCAGCAGCCCTGACAGGGTGCAGTACTTC. The full variable domain, completed using reference TRBV5-1 and TRBJ2-7, is KAGVTQTPRYLIKTRGQQVTLSCSPISGHRSVSWYQQTPGQGLQFLFEYFSETQRNKGNFPGRFSGRQFSNSRSEMNVSTLELGDSALYLCASSPDRVQYFGPGTRLTVT.